The source of this T cell receptor beta chain is a study of blood T cell repertoires in COVID-19. Study summary: In each case, the material was cDNA or gDNA derived from T cells, B-cell-depleted T cells, or PBMCs.

Assay used: immunoSEQ multiplex PCR; TCRdb lists only in-frame clones, some missing. The sample shows approximately 65,000 clones, 90% of them seen only once. Per the germline V gene, CDR1 is SNHLY and CDR2 is FYNNEI. The CDR3 runs to 15 residues. V was pared by 6 bases and J by 4 bases, with 10 bases of the junction left unmatched. The chain is built from TRBV2 and TRBJ1-2, with TRBD1 identical over 8 bases. Source material: peripheral blood. The sequence derives from a woman in her late teens or twenties with acute or convalescent COVID-19. The DNA for the CDR3 is TGTGCCAGCAGAGTGGACAGGGATAGATTCTATGGCTACACCTTC. Its translation: CASRVDRDRFYGYTF. Full variable domain (remainder filled in from reference TRBV2 and TRBJ1-2): EPEVTQTPSHQVTQMGQEVILRCVPISNHLYFYWYRQILGQKVEFLVSFYNNEISEKSEIFDDQFSVERPDGSNFTLKIRSTKLEDSAMYFCASRVDRDRFYGYTFGSGTRLTVV.